This TCR beta chain was identified in a study of shared clonotypes between healthy human individuals. This CDR3 is built from 10 residues. V was clipped by 7 bases and J by 8 bases, with 6 bases between them. Germline CDR1 reads SGHAT; CDR2 reads FQNNGV. Terminally differentiated effector memory CD45RA+ cells were excluded by CCR7 positive selection of CD45RO-negative cells. Points from the study as a whole: Enrolling few donors narrowed the genetic and exposure-history diversity that was represented.

Turning to this clone: Its antigen is not known.

The data were produced by immunoSEQ multiplex PCR, yet TCRdb's version contains in-frame clones alone and is incomplete. The table lists 800,000 or so clones, approximately 97% of them singletons. The rearrangement uses TRBV11-2 and TRBJ2-1; D call uncertain. The specimen was naive CD8+ T cells sorted from blood. This receptor was taken from a man in his thirties or forties in good health. The CDR3 nucleotides are TGTGCCAGCAAATCGGATGAGCAGTTCTTC. Protein: CASKSDEQFF.